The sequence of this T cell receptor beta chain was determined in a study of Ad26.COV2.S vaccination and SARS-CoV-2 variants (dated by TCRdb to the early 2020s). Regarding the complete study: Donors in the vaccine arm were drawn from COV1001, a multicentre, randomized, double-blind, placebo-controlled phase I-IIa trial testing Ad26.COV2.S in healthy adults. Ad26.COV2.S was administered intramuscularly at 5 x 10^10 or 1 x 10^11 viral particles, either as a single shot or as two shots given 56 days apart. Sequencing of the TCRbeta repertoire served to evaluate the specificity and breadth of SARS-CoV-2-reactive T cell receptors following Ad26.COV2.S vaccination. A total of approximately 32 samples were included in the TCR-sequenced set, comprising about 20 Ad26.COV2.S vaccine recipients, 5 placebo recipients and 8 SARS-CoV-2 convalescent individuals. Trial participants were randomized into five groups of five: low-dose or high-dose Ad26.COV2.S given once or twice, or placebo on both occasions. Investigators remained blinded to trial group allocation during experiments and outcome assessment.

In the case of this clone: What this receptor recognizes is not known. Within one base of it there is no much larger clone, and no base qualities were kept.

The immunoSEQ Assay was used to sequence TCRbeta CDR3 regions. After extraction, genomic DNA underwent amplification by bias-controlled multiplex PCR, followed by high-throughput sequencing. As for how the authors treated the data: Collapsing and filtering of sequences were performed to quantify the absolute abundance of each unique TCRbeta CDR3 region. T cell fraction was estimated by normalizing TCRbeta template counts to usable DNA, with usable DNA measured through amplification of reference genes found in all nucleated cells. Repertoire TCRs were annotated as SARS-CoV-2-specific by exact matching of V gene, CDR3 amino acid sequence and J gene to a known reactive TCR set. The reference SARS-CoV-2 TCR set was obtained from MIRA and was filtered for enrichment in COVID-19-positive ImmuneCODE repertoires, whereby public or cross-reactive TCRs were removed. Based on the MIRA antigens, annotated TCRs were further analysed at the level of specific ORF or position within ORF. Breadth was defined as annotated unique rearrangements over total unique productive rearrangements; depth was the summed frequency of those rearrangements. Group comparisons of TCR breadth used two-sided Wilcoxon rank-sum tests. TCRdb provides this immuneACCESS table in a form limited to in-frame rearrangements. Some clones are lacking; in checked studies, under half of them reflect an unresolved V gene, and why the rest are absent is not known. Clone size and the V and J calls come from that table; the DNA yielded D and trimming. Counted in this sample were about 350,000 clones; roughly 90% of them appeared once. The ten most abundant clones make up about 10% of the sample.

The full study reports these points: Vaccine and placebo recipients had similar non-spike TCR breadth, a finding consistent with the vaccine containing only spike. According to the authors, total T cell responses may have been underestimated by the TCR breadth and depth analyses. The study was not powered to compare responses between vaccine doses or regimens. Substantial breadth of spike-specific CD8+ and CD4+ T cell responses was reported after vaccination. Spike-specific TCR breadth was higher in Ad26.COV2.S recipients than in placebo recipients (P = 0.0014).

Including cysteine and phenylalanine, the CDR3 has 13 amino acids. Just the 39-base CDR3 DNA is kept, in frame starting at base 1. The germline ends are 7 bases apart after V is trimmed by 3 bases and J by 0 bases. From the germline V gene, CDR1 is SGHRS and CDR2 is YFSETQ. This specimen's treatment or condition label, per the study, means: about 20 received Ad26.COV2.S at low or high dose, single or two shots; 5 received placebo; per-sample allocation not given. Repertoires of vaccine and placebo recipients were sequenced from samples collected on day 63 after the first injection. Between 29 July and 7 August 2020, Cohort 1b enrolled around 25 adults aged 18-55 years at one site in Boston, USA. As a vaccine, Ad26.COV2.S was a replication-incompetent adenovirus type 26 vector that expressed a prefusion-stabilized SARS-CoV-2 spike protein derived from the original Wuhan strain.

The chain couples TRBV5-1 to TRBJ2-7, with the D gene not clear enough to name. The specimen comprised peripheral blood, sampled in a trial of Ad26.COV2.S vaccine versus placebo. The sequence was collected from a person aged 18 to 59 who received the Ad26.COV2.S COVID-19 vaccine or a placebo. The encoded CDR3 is CASSSFSSYEQYF. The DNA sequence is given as TGCGCCAGCAGCTCATTTTCCTCCTACGAGCAGTACTTC.